Each of the 20 T cell receptor beta chains below was sequenced from the same sample in a study of response to subunit inactivated influenza vaccine. A single record per CDR3 protein comes from TCRdb applying MiXCR to the RT-PCR reads. Of around 760,000 distinct CDR3 sequences detected, around 13% appear once; the ten largest clones hold around 7.3%. Sequenced here: PBMCs from blood, sampled roughly 15 days before vaccination. Every receptor here comes from a man aged 45-65 years who received an inactivated influenza vaccine.

This clonotype was seen a few times. The V call is TRBV20-1, the J call TRBJ2-3, with D unclear. CDR1 is DFQATT and CDR2 is SNEGSKA in the germline V gene (reference sequence). Trimming stripped 3 bases from V and 5 bases from J, with 12 bases between. The CDR3 contains 13 residues. DNA of the CDR3: TGCAGTGCTAGTCGTGGGATGGGAGATACGCAGTATTTT. Protein sequence: CSASRGMGDTQYF.

CDR3 bases: TGTGCCAGCAGTTCTTCAGGACCCGCCGCGGGCTACACCTTC. Residues: CASSSSGPAAGYTF. The V and J genes are TRBV28 and TRBJ1-2; D uncertain. Germline CDR1 is MDHEN and CDR2 is SYDVKM. V shed 4 bases and J shed 8 bases, with 17 bases lying between them. The CDR3 sequence is 14 residues long.

This clonotype was detected a few times. The chain couples TRBV28 to TRBJ2-7, with D hard to call. The germline V gene encodes CDR1 MDHEN and CDR2 SYDVKM. This CDR3 contains 14 residues. V lost 5 bases and J lost 1, with 12 bases in between. CDR3 sequence: CASSPWGRSYEQYF. The CDR3 nucleotides are TGTGCCAGCAGTCCGTGGGGTCGTTCCTACGAGCAGTACTTC.

The chain uses TRBV29-1 and TRBJ1-4, with D hard to call. The germline CDR1 and CDR2 sequences are SQVTM and ANQGSEA. The V end was cut by 2 bases, the J end by 2 bases, with 15 bases between. There are 16 residues in the CDR3. CDR3 protein: CSVEIFKGWTNEKLFF. In DNA, the CDR3 is TGCAGCGTTGAAATCTTTAAGGGTTGGACTAATGAAAAACTGTTTTTT.

This clonotype has a handful of counts. The chain employs TRBV3-1 and TRBJ2-1, with 7 bases aligning to TRBD2. Germline V CDR1 and CDR2: LGHDT, YNNKEL (reference sequence). The CDR3 extends over 15 amino acids. V lost 0 bases, J lost 4 bases, and 3 bases stayed unmatched. The CDR3 loop reads CASSQDQLAYNEQFF. The CDR3 DNA reads as TGTGCCAGCAGCCAAGACCAACTAGCGTACAATGAGCAGTTCTTC.

The chain combines TRBV24-1 with TRBJ2-1; 10 nucleotides align to TRBD2. The CDR3 is 15 amino acids. The J segment lost 5 bases and the V segment lost 5 bases, leaving 5 bases of the junction unmatched. Germline CDR1 is KGHDR and CDR2 is SFDVKD. CDR3 DNA: TGTGCCACCAGTGGTAGCGGGAGGTTTAACAATGAGCAGTTCTTC. Translated, it gives CATSGSGRFNNEQFF.

V gene TRBV5-6 combines with J gene TRBJ2-7, with unresolved D. The CDR3 has 18 residues. The V end was cut by 0 bases, the J end by 6 bases, with 25 bases between. The germline gives CDR1 SGHDT, CDR2 YYEEEE. Here the CDR3 reads CASSLGSGPLRVVGEQYF. Here the CDR3 DNA reads TGTGCCAGCAGCTTGGGGTCAGGTCCCCTCCGCGTGGTCGGCGAGCAGTACTTC.

CDR3 nucleotides: TGCAGCGTTGGGGGACGGGGCAGGGAGGGTGAGCAGTTCTTC. This gives the protein CSVGGRGREGEQFF. The chain couples TRBV29-1 to TRBJ2-1; TRBD2 matches 7 bases. V was pared by 4 bases and J by 9 bases, with 12 bases of the junction left unmatched. Per germline, CDR1 SQVTM and CDR2 ANQGSEA. The CDR3 runs to 14 residues.

V is TRBV7-3 and J is TRBJ2-1, with D uncertain. Trimming cost V 8 bases and J 9 bases, with 14 bases left between them. The CDR3 runs to 12 residues. The germline gives CDR1 SGHTA, CDR2 FQGTGA. The CDR3 bases are TGTGCCAGCTCGAAGGGTCCCGGTGAGCAGTTCTTC. This encodes CASSKGPGEQFF.

V is TRBV11-3 and J is TRBJ1-1; TRBD1 matches at 7 bases. This CDR3 has 13 amino acids. After removal of 1 base from V and 7 bases from J, the junction contained 3 bases not matched to a gene. Germline CDR1 and CDR2: SGHNT and YENEEA. CDR3 coding DNA: TGTGCCAGCAGCTTAGGACGGGACAGTGAAGCTTTCTTT. This encodes CASSLGRDSEAFF.

This clonotype was detected only a few times. The rearrangement uses TRBV20-1 and TRBJ2-2; D call uncertain. This CDR3 comprises 13 residues. V was cut by 4 bases and J by 1 base, with 7 bases left in between. Germline lookup yields CDR1 DFQATT and CDR2 SNEGSKA (reference sequence). The CDR3 spells CSAIHRNTGELFF. The CDR3 nucleotides read TGCAGTGCTATACACCGGAACACCGGGGAGCTGTTTTTT.

This clonotype was observed at least ten times. The chain has TRBV27 and TRBJ1-6, with 8 bases fitting TRBD1. Germline trimming cut 6 bases from V and 5 bases from J; bases unmatched to any gene: 6. The length of the CDR3 is 15 residues. Germline V gene sequence: CDR1 MNHEY, CDR2 SMNVEV (reference sequence). CDR3 loop: CASRAGQVNNSPLHF. The CDR3 nucleotides are TGTGCCAGCAGGGCGGGACAGGTGAATAATTCACCCCTCCACTTT.

This clonotype has more than one count but fewer than ten. This rearrangement joins TRBV6-4 to TRBJ2-2; TRBD1 aligns across 7 bases. With 7 bases clipped from V and 4 bases from J, the junction kept 6 bases outside the gene matches. Per germline, CDR1 MRHNA and CDR2 SNTAGT. The CDR3 has 14 residues. The CDR3 region is CASKRDSTTGELFF. The CDR3 DNA reads TGTGCCAGCAAACGGGACAGTACCACCGGGGAGCTGTTTTTT.

V is TRBV9 and J is TRBJ2-1, with D possibly being TRBD1 (5 bases). The V end lost 4 bases, the J end lost 6 bases, and 17 bases lay between the germline ends. The CDR3 is made up of 15 amino acids. The germline gives CDR1 SGDLS, CDR2 YYNGEE. The CDR3 sequence is CASSPRPTASNEQFF. For the CDR3, the DNA is TGTGCCAGCAGCCCTCGCCCGACAGCTTCCAATGAGCAGTTCTTC.

The table lists this clonotype with many counts. The chain has TRBV5-1 and TRBJ1-2, with D perhaps TRBD1 (5 bases). Looked up from germline, CDR1 is SGHRS and CDR2 is YFSETQ. V was cut by 0 bases and J by 8 bases, with 8 bases left in between. There are 12 residues in the CDR3. The CDR3 bases are TGCGCCAGCAGCTTGGACGGGGACGGCTACACCTTC. Its translation: CASSLDGDGYTF. The full variable domain, rest sourced from reference TRBV5-1 and TRBJ1-2, is KAGVTQTPRYLIKTRGQQVTLSCSPISGHRSVSWYQQTPGQGLQFLFEYFSETQRNKGNFPGRFSGRQFSNSRSEMNVSTLELGDSALYLCASSLDGDGYTFGSGTRLTVV.

This chain connects TRBV19 to TRBJ1-2; 9 bases fit TRBD1. The CDR3 sequence is 13 residues long. Looked up from germline, CDR1 is LNHDA and CDR2 is SQIVND (reference sequence). V gave up 4 bases and J gave up 6 bases; unmatched junction bases: 3. This CDR3 is CASSKQGADGYTF. CDR3 DNA sequence: TGTGCCAGTAGTAAACAGGGGGCTGATGGCTACACCTTC.

In this sample, this clonotype turned up many times. This chain uses TRBV6-1 with TRBJ2-1; TRBD2 matches 7 bases. After removal of 7 bases from V and 2 bases from J, the junction contained 11 bases not matched to a gene. Germline CDR1 MNHNS, CDR2 SASEGT. The CDR3 spans 16 residues. The CDR3 coding sequence is TGTGCCAGCACCACCCCGGGGGGTGGACCCTACAATGAGCAGTTCTTC. Protein: CASTTPGGGPYNEQFF.

This clonotype came up a few times. J is TRBJ2-7 and V is TRBV21-1; no DNA check was done on the table's D call, TRBD2. TRBV21-1 is a recognized pseudogene. CDR3 length equals 16 residues. The CDR3 loop reads CASSKHGLAESYEQYF. DNA for the CDR3: TGTGCCAGCAGCAAACATGGACTAGCGGAAAGCTACGAGCAGTACTTC.

This clonotype occurred many times. The rearrangement joins TRBV6-2 or TRBV6-3 to TRBJ2-7; D might be TRBD1 (5 bases). CDR1 and CDR2 (germline): MNHEY, SVGEGT. Deletions cut 2 bases from V and 1 base from J, with 6 bases between. The length of the CDR3 is 13 residues. The CDR3 spells CASSYDRSYEQYF. The CDR3 region has the DNA TGTGCCAGCAGTTACGACAGATCCTACGAGCAGTACTTC.

This clonotype was recorded a few times. The V gene is TRBV18, the J gene TRBJ2-3; no clear D. V was cut by 2 bases and J by 5 bases, with 8 bases left in between. Germline V lookup: CDR1 KGHSH, CDR2 LQKENI. The CDR3 spans 13 residues. The CDR3: CASSPKVKDTQYF. The CDR3 region has the DNA TGTGCCAGCTCACCAAAAGTGAAAGATACGCAGTATTTT.